This TCR beta chain was documented in a study of cytomegalovirus exposure and HLA in healthy donors. Study observations and caveats: Most observed TCR sequences were rare, whereas some public TCRs were detected in many donors. In an earlier analysis, productive rearrangement rates for most beta V segments clustered near 87% or 30%. There was a cluster of highly shared sequence variants that was likely a sequencing artifact.

On this clone: Its antigen is currently unknown.

PCR employed 60 Vbeta and 13 Jbeta primers. Assay used: immunoSEQ multiplex PCR; TCRdb lists only in-frame clones, some missing. Found here are over 100,000 clones, around 86% of them singletons; the top ten hold about 2%. CDR1 and CDR2 from the germline V gene are SGHTA and FQGNSA. This CDR3 is 14 amino acids long. The V and J ends lost 5 bases and 6 bases, in that order; junction bases with no gene match: 4. The clonotype was recovered from a woman under 40 in good health and CMV-seronegative. The V gene is TRBV7-2, the J gene TRBJ2-4; 10 nucleotides match TRBD2. The specimen sequenced was PBMCs. The CDR3 coding sequence is TGTGCCAGCAGCCTAAGACTAGCGGGAAACATTCAGTACTTC. It yields the protein CASSLRLAGNIQYF. The variable domain in full, completed from reference TRBV7-2 and TRBJ2-4, reads GAGVSQSPSNKVTEKGKDVELRCDPISGHTALYWYRQSLGQGLEFLIYFQGNSAPDKSGLPSDRFSAERTGGSVSTLTIQRTQQEDSAVYLCASSLRLAGNIQYFGAGTRLSVL.